The sequence of this T cell receptor (beta chain) was determined in a study of T cells in Graves' hyperthyroidism and ophthalmopathy. Diagnoses were established using clinical symptoms, serum thyroxine and TRAb, thyroid ultrasound and orbital computed tomography. This CDR3 has 8 residues. Trimming removed 4 bases at V and 11 bases at J, with 2 bases between. The V gene's germline CDR1 is MGHRA and CDR2 YSYEKL. This clonotype was counted between two and nine times. RNA transcripts gave rise to amplified TCR beta CDR3 regions. TCR CDR3 regions were first amplified by RT-PCR with HTBI primers. TCRdb reanalysed the multiplex PCR reads using MiXCR and keeps one entry per CDR3 protein. This table has about 620,000 distinct CDR3 sequences, roughly 17% appearing once.

Sequenced material: blood. The V and J genes are TRBV4-1 and TRBJ2-5; D gene ambiguous. The TCR sequence derives from a woman under 40 with Graves' hyperthyroidism. The DNA for the CDR3 is TGCGCCAGCAGCCTACAGTACTTC. It yields the protein CASSLQYF.